The 15 T cell receptor beta chains below all came from one sample that was sequenced in a study of T cell repertoires in cytomegalovirus infection. TCRdb ran MiXCR on the reads and lists one entry per CDR3 protein. The sample contains some 700,000 distinct CDR3 sequences, 33% of which appear only once. Which antigens these TCRs recognize remains unknown. This sample comprised cultured PBMCs, obtained from culture after CMV antigen stimulation. These receptor sequences come from a human donor in good health (CMV status not recorded). Some clones in this sample may be carry-over from other donors' samples.

The CDR3 nucleotides read TGTGCCAGCAGCTTCATCCTTGATGAGCAGTTCTTC. It translates to CASSFILDEQFF. The chain employs TRBV5-6 and TRBJ2-1; the D is unclear. This CDR3 comprises 12 residues. The germline V gene encodes CDR1 SGHDT and CDR2 YYEEEE. Deletions cut 2 bases from V and 8 bases from J, with 8 bases between.

The chain carries TRBV7-2 and TRBJ2-7; a possible D gene is TRBD2 (6 bases). CDR3 length: 14 amino acids. From germline, CDR1 is SGHTA and CDR2 FQGNSA. Trimming pared 5 bases from V and 3 bases from J, leaving 14 bases between. CDR3: CASSLGLQSYEQYF. CDR3 in DNA: TGTGCCAGCAGCCTCGGACTACAGAGCTACGAGCAGTACTTC.

This clonotype has a handful of counts. V gene TRBV7-2 combines with J gene TRBJ2-1; TRBD2 agrees at 9 bases. CDR1 is SGHTA and CDR2 is FQGNSA in the germline V gene. Trimming cost V 9 bases and J 4 bases; bases outside gene matches: 4. CDR3 length equals 13 residues. Written as DNA, the CDR3 is TGTGCCAGTATAGCGGGGGATTACAATGAGCAGTTCTTC. Translation: CASIAGDYNEQFF.

The V gene is TRBV5-6, the J gene TRBJ2-7; 7 nucleotides match TRBD1. The CDR3 runs 16 residues. Germline CDR1 SGHDT, CDR2 YYEEEE. Trimming took 5 bases from V and 0 from J; bases not matched to a gene: 11. CDR3 in amino acids: CASSRTGAESSYEQYF. The CDR3, as DNA: TGTGCCAGCAGTCGAACAGGGGCCGAATCCTCCTACGAGCAGTACTTC. Full variable domain (missing parts from reference TRBV5-6 and TRBJ2-7): DAGVTQSPTHLIKTRGQQVTLRCSPKSGHDTVSWYQQALGQGPQFIFQYYEEEERQRGNFPDRFSGHQFPNYSSELNVNALLLGDSALYLCASSRTGAESSYEQYFGPGTRLTVT.

The chain employs TRBV19 and TRBJ2-1, with 10 positions matching TRBD2. Trimming at V came to 1 base and at J to 3 bases, leaving 6 bases not matched to a gene. CDR3 length equals 17 residues. CDR1 is LNHDA and CDR2 is SQIVND in the germline V gene (reference sequence). The CDR3 DNA reads TGTGCCAGTAGTATAGGGCGGACTAGCGGAATCTACAATGAGCAGTTCTTC. This codes for CASSIGRTSGIYNEQFF. Filled out from reference TRBV19 and TRBJ2-1, the complete variable domain reads DGGITQSPKYLFRKEGQNVTLSCEQNLNHDAMYWYRQDPGQGLRLIYYSQIVNDFQKGDIAEGYSVSREKKESFPLTVTSAQKNPTAFYLCASSIGRTSGIYNEQFFGPGTRLTVL.

Many counts were recorded for this clonotype. The chain combines TRBV12-3 or TRBV12-4 with TRBJ1-5; a weak D match, TRBD1 (5 bases). V was pared by 3 bases and J by 3 bases, with 9 bases between. The CDR3 loop spans 14 amino acids. This CDR3 is CASSFGRDNQPQHF. The CDR3 nucleotides are TGTGCCAGCAGTTTTGGCAGGGACAATCAGCCCCAGCATTTT.

The chain recombines TRBV3-1 with TRBJ2-3; D gene ambiguous. CDR1 is LGHDT, CDR2 YNNKEL, per germline (reference sequence). The CDR3 totals 14 residues. V lost 8 bases, J lost 1 base, and 13 bases lay in between. This CDR3 is CASCPATRTDTQYF. In nucleotides, the CDR3 is TGTGCCAGCTGCCCAGCGACCCGCACAGATACGCAGTATTTT.

This clonotype was seen more than once but under ten times. The chain has TRBV7-9 and TRBJ1-4, with 7 bases that match TRBD1. The CDR3 is made up of 13 amino acids. J lost 7 bases, V lost 4 bases, and 3 bases had no gene match. Germline-derived CDR1 and CDR2 are SEHNR and FQNEAQ (reference sequence). The CDR3, as DNA: TGTGCCAGCAGCTCGACAGGGAGTGAAAAACTGTTTTTT. Translated: CASSSTGSEKLFF.

The V call is TRBV20-1, the J call TRBJ2-3; D gene uncertain. This CDR3 region has 14 residues. The V gene lost 0 bases and the J gene lost 0 bases, with 7 bases spanning the gap. Germline CDR1 DFQATT, CDR2 SNEGSKA (reference sequence). DNA for the CDR3: TGCAGTGCTAGAGATGGAACTAGCACAGATACGCAGTATTTT. This encodes CSARDGTSTDTQYF.

This clonotype showed up just a few times. The chain employs TRBV7-2 and TRBJ2-7; D is uncertain. V gave up 5 bases and J gave up 3 bases, with 11 bases separating them. Per germline, CDR1 SGHTA and CDR2 FQGNSA. There are 13 residues in the CDR3. The CDR3: CASSTLGYYEQYF. The DNA for the CDR3 is TGTGCCAGCAGCACCCTAGGGTACTACGAGCAGTACTTC.

The gene calls are TRBV12-3 or TRBV12-4 and TRBJ1-1; no definite D call. Between the trimmed V and J ends, which lost 7 bases and 3 bases, there was a span of 15 bases. The CDR3 loop spans 14 amino acids. The CDR3 reads CASTMTNGDTEAFF. The CDR3 DNA reads TGTGCCAGCACCATGACTAATGGGGACACTGAAGCTTTCTTT.

This chain connects TRBV7-6 to TRBJ2-2, with 8 bases identical to TRBD2. CDR3 length equals 15 residues. CDR1 SGHVS and CDR2 FNYEAQ come from the germline V gene. The junction had 5 bases not matched to a gene; V was cut back by 5 bases and J by 3 bases. The CDR3 protein is CASSPGGLDTGELFF. CDR3 DNA: TGTGCCAGCAGCCCGGGGGGGCTCGACACCGGGGAGCTGTTTTTT.

This clonotype was counted many times. The chain combines TRBV7-2 with TRBJ1-3, with D unclear. V lost 2 bases to trimming and J lost 5 bases, with 10 bases between them. The germline V gene has CDR1 SGHTA and CDR2 FQGNSA. CDR3 length equals 14 residues. Written as DNA, the CDR3 is TGTGCCAGCAGCTTAATGTCAGCAAGAAACACCATATATTTT. Its translation: CASSLMSARNTIYF.

The CDR3: CASSQGSQETQYF. CDR3 DNA sequence: TGCGCCAGCAGCCAAGGCTCTCAAGAGACCCAGTACTTC. This chain connects TRBV4-1 to TRBJ2-5; D gene unclear. Looked up from germline, CDR1 is MGHRA and CDR2 is YSYEKL. The CDR3 is made up of 13 amino acids. V was shortened by 1 base and J by 2 bases, with 5 bases between the two germline ends.

The J gene is TRBJ2-1, the V gene TRBV7-2; possible D gene TRBD2, 5 bases. There are 13 residues in the CDR3. V lost 1 base to trimming and J lost 8 bases, with 9 bases between them. Germline assignment: CDR1 SGHTA and CDR2 FQGNSA. CDR3 in DNA: TGTGCCAGCAGCTTAGAAGAGGGTCATGAGCAGTTCTTC. This gives the protein CASSLEEGHEQFF.